This T cell receptor beta chain was recorded in a study of blood T cell repertoires in COVID-19. Measured with immunoSEQ multiplex PCR; TCRdb has only the in-frame clones, and not every one. The table has under 200,000 clones, 80% seen once. V lost 1 base to trimming and J lost 4 bases, with 10 bases between them. CDR3 size: 14 residues. Germline CDR1 and CDR2: SGHTA and FQGTGA. V gene TRBV7-3 combines with J gene TRBJ2-5; possible D gene TRBD1, 5 bases. This TCR was recovered from a man between 65 and 79 years old with active or convalescent COVID-19. Sequencing was carried out using peripheral blood. CDR3 nucleotides: TGTGCCAGCAGCTTAAGGGGCCTAGGAGAGACCCAGTACTTC. Encoded protein: CASSLRGLGETQYF.